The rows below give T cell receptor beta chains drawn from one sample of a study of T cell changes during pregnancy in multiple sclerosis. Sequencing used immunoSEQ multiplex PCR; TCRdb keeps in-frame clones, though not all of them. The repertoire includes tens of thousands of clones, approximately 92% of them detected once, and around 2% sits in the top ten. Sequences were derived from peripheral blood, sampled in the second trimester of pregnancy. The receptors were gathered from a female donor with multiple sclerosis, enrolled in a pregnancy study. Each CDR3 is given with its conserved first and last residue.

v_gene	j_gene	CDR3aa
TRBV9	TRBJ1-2	CASSAPWTGQGYTF
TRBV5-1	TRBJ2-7	CASSSTGLHTYEQYF
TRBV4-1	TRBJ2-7	CASSQDRDRGDEQYF
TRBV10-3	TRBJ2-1	CAISEFPLAMSYNEQFF
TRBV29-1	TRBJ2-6	CSVVGGRGGANVLTF
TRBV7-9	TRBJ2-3	CASRPTSTDTQYF
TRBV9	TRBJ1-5	CASSPEGTNQPQHF
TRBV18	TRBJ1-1	CASSPGTRNTEAFF
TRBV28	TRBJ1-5	CASGPMGGRDQPQHF
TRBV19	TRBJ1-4	CASSLGQGGEKLFF
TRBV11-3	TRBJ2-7	CASSSDRDYEQYF
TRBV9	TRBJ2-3	CASSVEPGGIARADTQYF
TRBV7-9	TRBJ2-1	CASSSTSGGAYNEQFF
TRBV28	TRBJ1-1	CASSPPGARRAFF
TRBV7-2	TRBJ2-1	CASSFEGGTYNEQFF